Listed here are 15 T cell receptor beta chains from one sample, sequenced in a study of blood T cell repertoires in COVID-19 (TCRdb year 2020). Library prep was done by the immunoSEQ multiplex PCR assay. In TCRdb, the immuneACCESS table is reduced to in-frame sequences with V and J assigned. These tables do not hold every clone; where another copy was compared, an unresolved V gene accounts for under half, and the others remain unexplained. Across this sample there are 85,000 to 95,000 clones, with around 87% seen only once. The ten largest account for 7% to 9% of the sample. The specimen sequenced was peripheral blood. All receptors come from a human donor with acute or convalescent COVID-19. The donor label of this sample is uncertain.

This clone appeared a single time. The J gene is TRBJ2-2, the V gene TRBV27, with D hard to call. CDR3 length: 14 amino acids. Per germline, CDR1 MNHEY and CDR2 SMNVEV (reference sequence). V was clipped by 6 bases and J by 4 bases, with 12 bases between them. CDR3 nucleotides: TGTGCCAGCAGAACCAACGGCGGCACCGGGGAGCTGTTTTTT. This codes for CASRTNGGTGELFF.

The chain recombines TRBV30 with TRBJ2-5; maybe TRBD2 (6 bases). CDR1 and CDR2 from the germline V gene are GTSNPN and SVGIG (reference sequence). Between the trimmed V and J ends, which lost 2 bases and 2 bases, there was a span of 24 bases. The CDR3 is made up of 18 amino acids. The CDR3 region has the DNA TGTGCCTGGAGTCCTACACGGGACTCCTTTGTTCCACAAGAGACCCAGTACTTC. It is translated as CAWSPTRDSFVPQETQYF.

V usage is TRBV7-2 and J usage is TRBJ1-6, with 7 bases matching TRBD1. Trimming took 4 bases from V and 7 from J; bases not matched to a gene: 4. This CDR3 is 14 amino acids long. Looked up from germline, CDR1 is SGHTA and CDR2 is FQGNSA. CDR3 DNA sequence: TGTGCCAGCAGCTCGGGACAGCTGAATTCACCCCTCCACTTT. Its translation is CASSSGQLNSPLHF.

The V and J genes are TRBV9 and TRBJ2-7, with D maybe TRBD2 (6 bases). This CDR3 is 13 amino acids long. The germline V gene has CDR1 SGDLS and CDR2 YYNGEE. Trimming cost V 0 bases and J 6 bases, with 10 bases left between them. The CDR3 loop reads CASSVETAGEQYF. Written as DNA, the CDR3 is TGTGCCAGCAGCGTAGAGACAGCGGGCGAGCAGTACTTC.

The chain recombines TRBV7-2 with TRBJ2-6; 8 bases match TRBD1. V lost 2 bases and J lost 0; bases outside the gene matches: 3. The CDR3 has 17 residues. Germline loops: CDR1 SGHTA, CDR2 FQGNSA. In nucleotides, the CDR3 is TGTGCCAGCAGCTTACAGGGGGCCTCCTCTGGGGCCAACGTCCTGACTTTC. Residues: CASSLQGASSGANVLTF. Combining the CDR3 with reference TRBV7-2 and TRBJ2-6 gives the whole variable domain GAGVSQSPSNKVTEKGKDVELRCDPISGHTALYWYRQSLGQGLEFLIYFQGNSAPDKSGLPSDRFSAERTGGSVSTLTIQRTQQEDSAVYLCASSLQGASSGANVLTFGAGSRLTVL.

This clone was seen once. The chain has TRBV30 and TRBJ1-1; perhaps TRBD1 as D (5 bases). Trimming removed 6 bases from V and 1 base from J, with 21 bases in between. The CDR3 covers 16 residues. CDR1 GTSNPN and CDR2 SVGIG come from the germline V gene (reference sequence). The CDR3 sequence is CACQVGAWVENTEAFF. CDR3 DNA sequence: TGTGCCTGCCAAGTTGGGGCATGGGTAGAGAACACTGAAGCTTTCTTT.

The chain employs TRBV29-1 and TRBJ1-2; 7 bases align to TRBD1. This CDR3 is built from 14 residues. The V gene's germline CDR1 is SQVTM and CDR2 ANQGSEA. V shed 1 base, J shed 4 bases, and the junction held 6 bases outside the gene matches. CDR3 DNA sequence: TGCAGCGTTGAAGGTTCGGACAGGTCCTATGGCTACACCTTC. This codes for CSVEGSDRSYGYTF. Full variable domain (rest looked up from reference TRBV29-1 and TRBJ1-2): SAVISQKPSRDICQRGTSLTIQCQVDSQVTMMFWYRQQPGQSLTLIATANQGSEATYESGFVIDKFPISRPNLTFSTLTVSNMSPEDSSIYLCSVEGSDRSYGYTFGSGTRLTVV.

This chain uses TRBV6-6 with TRBJ1-4; 7 nucleotides agree with TRBD1. The germline gives CDR1 MNHNY, CDR2 SVGAGI (reference sequence). The CDR3 covers 14 residues. V lost 8 bases to trimming and J lost 4 bases; unmatched junction nucleotides: 7. CDR3 sequence reads: CASRDRDRNEKLFF. Here the CDR3 DNA reads TGTGCCAGCCGAGACAGGGACCGTAATGAAAAACTGTTTTTT.

The chain has TRBV29-1 and TRBJ2-5; TRBD2 agrees at 13 bases. The CDR3 length is 12 residues. The germline V gene encodes CDR1 SQVTM and CDR2 ANQGSEA. CDR3 sequence (DNA): TGCACCGGACTAGCGGGGGAAGAGACCCAGTACTTC. As protein: CTGLAGEETQYF.

V is TRBV5-6 and J is TRBJ1-4; 8 bases fit TRBD1. Germline loops: CDR1 SGHDT, CDR2 YYEEEE. The CDR3 consists of 14 residues. J was trimmed by 8 bases and V by 2 bases; bases with no gene match: 5. CDR3 coding DNA: TGTGCCAGCAGCTTAGGACAGGGCCAAGAAAAACTGTTTTTT. Amino acid sequence: CASSLGQGQEKLFF.

The chain's CDR3 is CATSEASKNTGELFF. In nucleotides, the CDR3 is TGTGCCACCAGTGAAGCCTCGAAGAACACCGGGGAGCTGTTTTTT. This rearrangement joins TRBV24-1 to TRBJ2-2; D gene ambiguous. V lost 4 bases and J lost 1, with 9 bases in between. The CDR3 runs 15 residues. In germline, CDR1 is KGHDR, CDR2 SFDVKD.

This clone was counted only a few times. The chain joins TRBV24-1 to TRBJ2-5; the match to TRBD2 covers 7 bases. V lost 6 bases, J lost 4 bases, and 10 bases stayed unmatched. Germline V gene sequence: CDR1 KGHDR, CDR2 SFDVKD. The CDR3 extends over 15 amino acids. CDR3 in DNA: TGTGCCACCAGTTACGCGACTAGCTTAGGAGAGACCCAGTACTTC. Its protein is CATSYATSLGETQYF.

This chain connects TRBV27 to TRBJ1-5; D ambiguous. Germline lookup yields CDR1 MNHEY and CDR2 SMNVEV (reference sequence). Between the trimmed V and J ends, which lost 1 base and 4 bases, there was a span of 8 bases. The CDR3 extends over 14 amino acids. The CDR3 sequence: CASSLYEVNQPQHF. The DNA of the CDR3 is TGTGCCAGCAGTTTATATGAGGTTAATCAGCCCCAGCATTTT.

V gene TRBV29-1 combines with J gene TRBJ2-7; D uncertain. The germline V gene encodes CDR1 SQVTM and CDR2 ANQGSEA. Trimming cost V 1 base and J 5 bases, with 9 bases left between them. The CDR3 has 12 residues. The CDR3 is CSVEGVQDEQYF. Here the CDR3 DNA reads TGCAGCGTTGAAGGGGTGCAGGACGAGCAGTACTTC.

This chain uses TRBV28 with TRBJ2-2; a possible D gene is TRBD2 (7 bases). The germline V and J ends were trimmed by 5 bases and 8 bases, with 18 bases remaining between them. The CDR3 has 15 amino acids. Germline V gives CDR1 MDHEN, CDR2 SYDVKM. CDR3 protein: CASSQMGGARGELFF. CDR3 DNA: TGTGCCAGCAGTCAAATGGGGGGGGCGCGAGGGGAGCTGTTTTTT.